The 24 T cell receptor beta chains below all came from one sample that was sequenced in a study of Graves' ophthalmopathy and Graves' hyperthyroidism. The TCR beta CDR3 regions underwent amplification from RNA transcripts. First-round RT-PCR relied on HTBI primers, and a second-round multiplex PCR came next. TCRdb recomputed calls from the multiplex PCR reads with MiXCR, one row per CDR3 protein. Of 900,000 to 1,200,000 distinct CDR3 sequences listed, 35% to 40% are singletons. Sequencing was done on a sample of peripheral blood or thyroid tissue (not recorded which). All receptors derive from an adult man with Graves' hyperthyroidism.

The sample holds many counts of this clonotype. The CDR3: CASSDPGQGLSPLHF. The CDR3 DNA reads as TGTGCCAGCAGCGACCCGGGACAGGGGCTTTCACCCCTCCACTTT. The chain has TRBV7-2 and TRBJ1-6; 10 bases map to TRBD1. The CDR3 sequence is 15 residues long. Trimming at V came to 5 bases and at J to 9 bases, leaving 7 bases not matched to a gene. Germline CDR1 reads SGHTA; CDR2 reads FQGNSA.

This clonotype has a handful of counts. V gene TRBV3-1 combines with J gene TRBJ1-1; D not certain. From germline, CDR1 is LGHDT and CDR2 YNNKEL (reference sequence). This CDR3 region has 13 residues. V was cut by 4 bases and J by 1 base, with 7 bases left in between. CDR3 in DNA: TGTGCCAGCAGCCGAGCGAGGAACACTGAAGCTTTCTTT. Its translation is CASSRARNTEAFF.

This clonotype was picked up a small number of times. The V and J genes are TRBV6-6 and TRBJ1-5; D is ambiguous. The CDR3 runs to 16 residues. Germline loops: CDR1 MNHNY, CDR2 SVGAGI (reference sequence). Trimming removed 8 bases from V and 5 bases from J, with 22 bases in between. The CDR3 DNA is TGTGCCAGCCATGAAGGACCGGTAACACGGGATCAGCCCCAGCATTTT. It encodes CASHEGPVTRDQPQHF.

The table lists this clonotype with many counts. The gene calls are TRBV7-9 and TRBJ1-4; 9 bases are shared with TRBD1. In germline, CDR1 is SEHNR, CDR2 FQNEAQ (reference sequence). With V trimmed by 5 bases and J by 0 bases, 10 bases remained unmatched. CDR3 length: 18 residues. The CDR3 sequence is CASSTGTGRGATNEKLFF. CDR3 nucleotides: TGTGCCAGCAGCACCGGGACAGGGAGGGGCGCAACTAATGAAAAACTGTTTTTT. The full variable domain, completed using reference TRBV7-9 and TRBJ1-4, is DTGVSQNPRHKITKRGQNVTFRCDPISEHNRLYWYRQTLGQGPEFLTYFQNEAQLEKSRLLSDRFSAERPKGSFSTLEIQRTEQGDSAMYLCASSTGTGRGATNEKLFFGSGTQLSVL.

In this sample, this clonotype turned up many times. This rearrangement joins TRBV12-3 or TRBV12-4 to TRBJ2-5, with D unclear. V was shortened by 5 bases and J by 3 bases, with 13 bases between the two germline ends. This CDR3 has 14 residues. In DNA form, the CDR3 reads TGTGCCAGCAGTCCGGCCCCGACCGAAGAGACCCAGTACTTC. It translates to CASSPAPTEETQYF.

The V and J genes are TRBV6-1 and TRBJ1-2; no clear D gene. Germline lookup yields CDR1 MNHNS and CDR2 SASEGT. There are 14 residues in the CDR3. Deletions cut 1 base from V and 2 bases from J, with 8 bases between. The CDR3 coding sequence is TGTGCCAGCAGTGAAGAAGGAGGAAACTATGGCTACACCTTC. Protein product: CASSEEGGNYGYTF.

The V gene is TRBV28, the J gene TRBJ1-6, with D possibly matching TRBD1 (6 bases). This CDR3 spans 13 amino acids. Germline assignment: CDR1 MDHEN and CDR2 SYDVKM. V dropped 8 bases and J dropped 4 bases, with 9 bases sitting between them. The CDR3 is CASEDSYNSPLHF. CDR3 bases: TGTGCCAGCGAGGACAGTTATAATTCACCCCTCCACTTT.

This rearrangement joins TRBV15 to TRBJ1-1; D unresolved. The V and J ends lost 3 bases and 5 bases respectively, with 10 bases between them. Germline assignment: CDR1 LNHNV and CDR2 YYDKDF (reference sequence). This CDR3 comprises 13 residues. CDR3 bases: TGTGCCACCAGCAGCTTAGTAAGGACTGAAGCTTTCTTT. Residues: CATSSLVRTEAFF.

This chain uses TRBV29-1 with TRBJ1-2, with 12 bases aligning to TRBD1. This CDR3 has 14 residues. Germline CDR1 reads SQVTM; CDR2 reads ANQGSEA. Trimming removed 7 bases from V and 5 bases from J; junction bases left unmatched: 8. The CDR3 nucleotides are TGCAGCGGGGGTGAGGGACAGGGGGCGTATGGCTACACCTTC. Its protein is CSGGEGQGAYGYTF.

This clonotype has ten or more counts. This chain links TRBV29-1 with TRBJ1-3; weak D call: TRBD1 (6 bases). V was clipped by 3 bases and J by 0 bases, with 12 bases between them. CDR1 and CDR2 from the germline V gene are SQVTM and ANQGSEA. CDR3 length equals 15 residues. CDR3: CSVDGSDSSGNTIYF. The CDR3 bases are TGCAGCGTTGACGGTTCGGACAGCTCTGGAAACACCATATATTTT.

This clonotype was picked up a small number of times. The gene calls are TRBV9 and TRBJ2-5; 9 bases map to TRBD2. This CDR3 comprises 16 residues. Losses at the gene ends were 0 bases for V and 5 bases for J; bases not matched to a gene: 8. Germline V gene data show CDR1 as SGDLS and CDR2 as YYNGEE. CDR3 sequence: CASSVASGNVGETQYF. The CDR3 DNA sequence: TGTGCCAGCAGCGTAGCTAGCGGGAACGTTGGGGAGACCCAGTACTTC. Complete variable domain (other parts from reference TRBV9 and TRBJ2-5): DSGVTQTPKHLITATGQRVTLRCSPRSGDLSVYWYQQSLDQGLQFLIQYYNGEERAKGNILERFSAQQFPDLHSELNLSSLELGDSALYFCASSVASGNVGETQYFGPGTRLLVL.

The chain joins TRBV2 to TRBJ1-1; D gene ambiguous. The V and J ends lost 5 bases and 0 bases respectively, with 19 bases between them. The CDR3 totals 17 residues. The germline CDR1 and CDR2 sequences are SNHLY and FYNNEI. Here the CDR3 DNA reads TGTGCCAGCAGTACCTCCCGGTCCGGGAACATGAACACTGAAGCTTTCTTT. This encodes CASSTSRSGNMNTEAFF.

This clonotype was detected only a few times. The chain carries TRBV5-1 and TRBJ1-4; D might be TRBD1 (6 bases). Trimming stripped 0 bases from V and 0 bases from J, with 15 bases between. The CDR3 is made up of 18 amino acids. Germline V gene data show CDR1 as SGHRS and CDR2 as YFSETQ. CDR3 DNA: TGCGCCAGCAGCTTGGGCCTTCAGGGGTTCACAACTAATGAAAAACTGTTTTTT. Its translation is CASSLGLQGFTTNEKLFF.

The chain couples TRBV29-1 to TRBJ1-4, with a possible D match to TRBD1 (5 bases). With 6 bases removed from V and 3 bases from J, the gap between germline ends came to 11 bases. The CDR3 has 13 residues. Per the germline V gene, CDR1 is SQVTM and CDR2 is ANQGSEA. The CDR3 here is CSVQGASNEKLFF. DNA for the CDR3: TGCAGCGTCCAGGGCGCCTCTAATGAAAAACTGTTTTTT.

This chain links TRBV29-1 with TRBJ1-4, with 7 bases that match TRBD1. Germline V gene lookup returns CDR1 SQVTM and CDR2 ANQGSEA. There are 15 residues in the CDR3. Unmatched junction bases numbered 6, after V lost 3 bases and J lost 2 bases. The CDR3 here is CSVDWAGGTNEKLFF. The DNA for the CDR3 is TGCAGCGTTGACTGGGCAGGGGGTACTAATGAAAAACTGTTTTTT.

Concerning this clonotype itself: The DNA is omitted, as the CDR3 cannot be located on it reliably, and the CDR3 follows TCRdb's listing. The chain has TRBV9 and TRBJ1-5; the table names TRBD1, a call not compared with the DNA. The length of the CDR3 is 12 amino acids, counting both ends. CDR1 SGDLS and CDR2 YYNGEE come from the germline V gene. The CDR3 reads CASSVASGSEHF.

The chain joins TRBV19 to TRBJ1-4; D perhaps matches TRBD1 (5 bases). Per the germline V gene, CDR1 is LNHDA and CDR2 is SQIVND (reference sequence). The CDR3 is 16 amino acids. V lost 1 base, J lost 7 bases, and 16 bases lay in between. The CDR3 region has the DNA TGTGCCAGTAGTATAGGGGGCGGCTCTCTGGGTGAAAAACTGTTTTTT. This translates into CASSIGGGSLGEKLFF.

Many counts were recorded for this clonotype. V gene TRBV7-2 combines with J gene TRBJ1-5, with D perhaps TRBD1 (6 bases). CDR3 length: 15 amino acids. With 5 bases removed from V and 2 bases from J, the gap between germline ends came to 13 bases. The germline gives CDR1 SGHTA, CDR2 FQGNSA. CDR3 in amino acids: CASSPVSGGNQPQHF. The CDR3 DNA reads TGTGCCAGCAGCCCCGTGTCAGGGGGCAATCAGCCCCAGCATTTT.

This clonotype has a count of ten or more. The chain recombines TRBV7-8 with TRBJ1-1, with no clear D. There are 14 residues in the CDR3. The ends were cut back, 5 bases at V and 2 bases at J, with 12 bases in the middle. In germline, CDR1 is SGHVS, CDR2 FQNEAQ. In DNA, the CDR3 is TGTGCCAGCAGCCCATTCATGGTTAACACTGAAGCTTTCTTT. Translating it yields CASSPFMVNTEAFF. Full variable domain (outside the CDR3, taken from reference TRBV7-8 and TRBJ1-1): GAGVSQSPRYKVAKRGQDVALRCDPISGHVSLFWYQQALGQGPEFLTYFQNEAQLDKSGLPSDRFFAERPEGSVSTLKIQRTQQEDSAVYLCASSPFMVNTEAFFGQGTRLTVV.

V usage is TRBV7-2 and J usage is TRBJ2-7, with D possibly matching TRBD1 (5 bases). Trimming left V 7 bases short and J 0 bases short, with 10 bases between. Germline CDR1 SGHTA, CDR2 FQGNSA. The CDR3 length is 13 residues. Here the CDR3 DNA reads TGTGCCAGCAACCAGGGTAGCTCCTACGAGCAGTACTTC. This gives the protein CASNQGSSYEQYF.

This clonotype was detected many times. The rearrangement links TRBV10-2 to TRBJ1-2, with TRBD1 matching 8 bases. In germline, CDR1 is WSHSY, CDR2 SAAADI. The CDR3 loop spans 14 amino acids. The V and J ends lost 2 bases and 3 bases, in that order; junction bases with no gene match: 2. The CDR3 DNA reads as TGCGCCAGCAGTGAGCCGGACAGGGACTATGGCTACACCTTC. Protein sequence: CASSEPDRDYGYTF.

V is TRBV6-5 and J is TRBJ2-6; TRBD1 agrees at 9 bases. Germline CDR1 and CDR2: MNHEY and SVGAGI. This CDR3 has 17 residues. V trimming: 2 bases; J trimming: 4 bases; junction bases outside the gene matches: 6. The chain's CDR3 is CASSYHRGRVGANVLTF. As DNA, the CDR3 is TGTGCCAGCAGTTACCACAGGGGGCGAGTGGGGGCCAACGTCCTGACTTTC.

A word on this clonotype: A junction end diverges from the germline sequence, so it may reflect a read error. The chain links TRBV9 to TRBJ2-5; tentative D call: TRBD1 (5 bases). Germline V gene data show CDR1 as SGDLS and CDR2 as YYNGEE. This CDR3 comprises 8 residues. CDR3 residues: CASNLGDF. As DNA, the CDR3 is TGTGCCAGCAACCTAGGGGACTTC.

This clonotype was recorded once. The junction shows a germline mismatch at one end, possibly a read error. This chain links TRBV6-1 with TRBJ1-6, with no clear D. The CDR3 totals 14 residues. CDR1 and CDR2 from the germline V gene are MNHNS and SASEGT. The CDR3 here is CAGSADIENSPLHF. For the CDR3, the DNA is TGTGCCGGCAGCGCCGACATTGAGAATTCACCCCTCCACTTT.